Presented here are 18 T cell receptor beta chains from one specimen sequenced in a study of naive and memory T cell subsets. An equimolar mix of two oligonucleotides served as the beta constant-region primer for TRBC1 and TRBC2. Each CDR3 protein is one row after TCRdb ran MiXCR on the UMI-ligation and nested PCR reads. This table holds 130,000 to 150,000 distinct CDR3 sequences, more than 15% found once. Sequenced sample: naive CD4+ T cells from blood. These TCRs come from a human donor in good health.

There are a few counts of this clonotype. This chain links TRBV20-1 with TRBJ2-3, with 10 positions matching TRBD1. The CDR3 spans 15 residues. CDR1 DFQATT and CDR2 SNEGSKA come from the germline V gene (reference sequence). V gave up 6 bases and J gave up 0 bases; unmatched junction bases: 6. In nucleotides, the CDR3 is TGCAGTGCCCCCCAGGGACAGGGGAGCACAGATACGCAGTATTTT. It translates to CSAPQGQGSTDTQYF.

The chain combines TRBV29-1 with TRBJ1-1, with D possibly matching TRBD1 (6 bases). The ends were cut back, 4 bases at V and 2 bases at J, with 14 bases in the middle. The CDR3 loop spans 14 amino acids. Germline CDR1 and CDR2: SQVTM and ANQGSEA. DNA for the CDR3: TGCAGCGTTGGGTTTCGACAGGCAAACACTGAAGCTTTCTTT. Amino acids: CSVGFRQANTEAFF. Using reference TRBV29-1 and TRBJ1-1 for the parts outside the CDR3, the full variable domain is SAVISQKPSRDICQRGTSLTIQCQVDSQVTMMFWYRQQPGQSLTLIATANQGSEATYESGFVIDKFPISRPNLTFSTLTVSNMSPEDSSIYLCSVGFRQANTEAFFGQGTRLTVV.

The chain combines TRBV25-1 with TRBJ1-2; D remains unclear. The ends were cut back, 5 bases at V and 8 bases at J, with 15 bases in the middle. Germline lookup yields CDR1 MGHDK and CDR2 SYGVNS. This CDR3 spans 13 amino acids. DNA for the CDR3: TGTGCCAGCAGTCCAAGAGGTATCGACGGCTACACCTTC. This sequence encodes CASSPRGIDGYTF.

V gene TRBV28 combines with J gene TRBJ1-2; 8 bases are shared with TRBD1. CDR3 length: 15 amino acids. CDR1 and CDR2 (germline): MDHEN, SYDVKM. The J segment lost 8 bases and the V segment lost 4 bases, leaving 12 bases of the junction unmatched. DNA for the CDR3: TGTGCCAGCAGTTCCCAAGGACAGGGAGGAGGGGGCTACACCTTC. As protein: CASSSQGQGGGGYTF.

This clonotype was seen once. CDR3: CASSFLGGTGPTRKYF. The DNA of the CDR3 is TGTGCCAGCAGTTTTCTGGGTGGGACCGGACCTACGAGGAAGTACTTC. The genes are TRBV28 and TRBJ2-7; D is possibly TRBD1 or TRBD2 (5 bases each). V was pared by 3 bases and J by 11 bases, with 26 bases between. There are 16 residues in the CDR3. Germline-derived CDR1 and CDR2 are MDHEN and SYDVKM.

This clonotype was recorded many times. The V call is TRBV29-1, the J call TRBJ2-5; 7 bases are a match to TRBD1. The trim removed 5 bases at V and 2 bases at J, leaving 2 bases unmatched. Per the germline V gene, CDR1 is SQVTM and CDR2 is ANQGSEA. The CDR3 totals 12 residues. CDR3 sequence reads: CSVSRGQETQYF. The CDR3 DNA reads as TGCAGCGTTTCCAGGGGGCAAGAGACCCAGTACTTC.

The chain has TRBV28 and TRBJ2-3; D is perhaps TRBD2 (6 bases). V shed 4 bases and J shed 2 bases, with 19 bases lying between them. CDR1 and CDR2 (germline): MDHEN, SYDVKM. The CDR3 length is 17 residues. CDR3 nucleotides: TGTGCCAGCAGTTCTAGTACCCAAGCGGGCTTCACAGATACGCAGTATTTT. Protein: CASSSSTQAGFTDTQYF. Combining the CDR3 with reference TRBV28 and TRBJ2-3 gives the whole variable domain DVKVTQSSRYLVKRTGEKVFLECVQDMDHENMFWYRQDPGLGLRLIYFSYDVKMKEKGDIPEGYSVSREKKERFSLILESASTNQTSMYLCASSSSTQAGFTDTQYFGPGTRLTVL.

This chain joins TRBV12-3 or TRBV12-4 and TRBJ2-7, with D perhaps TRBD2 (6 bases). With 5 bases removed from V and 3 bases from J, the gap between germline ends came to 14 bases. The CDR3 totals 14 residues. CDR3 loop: CASSPLRGNYEQYF. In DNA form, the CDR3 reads TGTGCCAGCAGTCCACTTCGGGGGAACTACGAGCAGTACTTC.

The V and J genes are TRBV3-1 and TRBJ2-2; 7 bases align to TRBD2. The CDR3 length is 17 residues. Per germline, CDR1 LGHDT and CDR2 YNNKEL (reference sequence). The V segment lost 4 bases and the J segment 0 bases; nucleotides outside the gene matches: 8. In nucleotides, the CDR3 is TGTGCCAGCAGCCGCGAGGGACTAAACGCGAACACCGGGGAGCTGTTTTTT. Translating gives CASSREGLNANTGELFF.

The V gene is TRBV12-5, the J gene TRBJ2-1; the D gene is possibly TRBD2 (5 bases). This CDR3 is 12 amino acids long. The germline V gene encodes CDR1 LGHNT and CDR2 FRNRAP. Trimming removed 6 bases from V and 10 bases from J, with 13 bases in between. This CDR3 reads CASGRTTGEQFF. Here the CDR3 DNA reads TGTGCTAGTGGCCGCACAACGGGAGAGCAGTTCTTC.

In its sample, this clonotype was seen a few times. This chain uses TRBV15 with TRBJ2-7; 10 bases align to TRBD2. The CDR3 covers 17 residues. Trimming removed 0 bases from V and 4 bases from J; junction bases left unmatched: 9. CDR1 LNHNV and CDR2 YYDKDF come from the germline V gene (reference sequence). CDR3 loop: CATSRDDSGRKPYEQYF. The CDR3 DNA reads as TGTGCCACCAGCAGAGATGATAGCGGGAGGAAACCTTACGAGCAGTACTTC.

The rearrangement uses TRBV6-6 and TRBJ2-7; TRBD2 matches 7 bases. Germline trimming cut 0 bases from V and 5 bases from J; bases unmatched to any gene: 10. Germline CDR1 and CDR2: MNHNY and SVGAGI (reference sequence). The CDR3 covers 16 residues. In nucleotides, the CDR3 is TGTGCCAGCAGTTACTCTATACGGGAGGTCGGCGACGAGCAGTACTTC. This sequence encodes CASSYSIREVGDEQYF.

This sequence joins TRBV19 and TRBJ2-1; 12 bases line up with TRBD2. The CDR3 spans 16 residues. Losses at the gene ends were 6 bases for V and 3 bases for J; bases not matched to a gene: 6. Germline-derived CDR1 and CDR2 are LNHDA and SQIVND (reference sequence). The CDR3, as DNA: TGTGCCAGTAGCGGACTAGCGGGAACTCACTACAATGAGCAGTTCTTC. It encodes CASSGLAGTHYNEQFF. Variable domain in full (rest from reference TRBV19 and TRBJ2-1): DGGITQSPKYLFRKEGQNVTLSCEQNLNHDAMYWYRQDPGQGLRLIYYSQIVNDFQKGDIAEGYSVSREKKESFPLTVTSAQKNPTAFYLCASSGLAGTHYNEQFFGPGTRLTVL.

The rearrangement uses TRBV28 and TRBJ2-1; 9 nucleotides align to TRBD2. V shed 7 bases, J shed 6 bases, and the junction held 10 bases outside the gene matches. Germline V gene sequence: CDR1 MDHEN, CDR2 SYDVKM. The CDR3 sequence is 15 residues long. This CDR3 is CASNLLGAGGNEQFF. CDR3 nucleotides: TGTGCCAGCAATCTTTTAGGAGCGGGAGGCAATGAGCAGTTCTTC. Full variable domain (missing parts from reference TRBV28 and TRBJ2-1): DVKVTQSSRYLVKRTGEKVFLECVQDMDHENMFWYRQDPGLGLRLIYFSYDVKMKEKGDIPEGYSVSREKKERFSLILESASTNQTSMYLCASNLLGAGGNEQFFGPGTRLTVL.

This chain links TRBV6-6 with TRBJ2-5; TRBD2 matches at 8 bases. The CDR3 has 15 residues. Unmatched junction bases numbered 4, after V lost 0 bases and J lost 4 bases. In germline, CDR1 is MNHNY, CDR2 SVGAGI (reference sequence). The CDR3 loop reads CASSYSSGSRETQYF. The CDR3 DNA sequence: TGTGCCAGCAGTTACTCGAGCGGGAGTCGAGAGACCCAGTACTTC.

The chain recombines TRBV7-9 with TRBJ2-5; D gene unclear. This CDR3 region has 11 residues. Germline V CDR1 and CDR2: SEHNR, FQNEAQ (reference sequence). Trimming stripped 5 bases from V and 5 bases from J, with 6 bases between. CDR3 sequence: CASSLIETQYF. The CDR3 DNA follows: TGTGCCAGCAGCCTGATCGAGACCCAGTACTTC. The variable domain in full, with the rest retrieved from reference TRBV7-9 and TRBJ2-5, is DTGVSQNPRHKITKRGQNVTFRCDPISEHNRLYWYRQTLGQGPEFLTYFQNEAQLEKSRLLSDRFSAERPKGSFSTLEIQRTEQGDSAMYLCASSLIETQYFGPGTRLLVL.

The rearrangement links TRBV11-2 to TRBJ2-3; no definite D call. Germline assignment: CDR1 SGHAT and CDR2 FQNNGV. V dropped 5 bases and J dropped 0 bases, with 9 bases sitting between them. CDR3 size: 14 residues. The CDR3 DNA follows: TGTGCCAGCAGCGCCTCTACTAGCACAGATACGCAGTATTTT. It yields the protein CASSASTSTDTQYF.

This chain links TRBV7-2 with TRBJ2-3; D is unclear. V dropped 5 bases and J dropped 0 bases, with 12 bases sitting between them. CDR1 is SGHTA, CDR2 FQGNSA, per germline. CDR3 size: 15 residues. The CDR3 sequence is CASSQDLPSTDTQYF. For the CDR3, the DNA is TGTGCCAGCAGCCAGGACCTTCCTAGCACAGATACGCAGTATTTT.